The 23 T cell receptor beta chains in this list originate from one sample, sequenced in a study of blood T cell repertoires in COVID-19. Here immunoSEQ multiplex PCR was the method, and the copy in TCRdb shows in-frame clones only, minus some. There are 140,000 or so clones in the sample; 87% occur only once, and over 0.85% lies in the top ten. Sample: peripheral blood. These receptors originate from a woman aged 50 to 65 with acute or convalescent COVID-19.

This clone is a singleton in its sample. The chain employs TRBV20-1 and TRBJ1-6; 9 nucleotides agree with TRBD1. Germline lookup yields CDR1 DFQATT and CDR2 SNEGSKA (reference sequence). Trimming at V came to 3 bases and at J to 2 bases, leaving 2 bases not matched to a gene. The CDR3 contains 15 residues. CDR3 residues: CSASTGGAYNSPLHF. The CDR3 bases are TGCAGTGCTAGTACAGGGGGCGCCTATAATTCACCCCTCCACTTT.

The chain recombines TRBV11-2 with TRBJ2-3, with 9 bases identical to TRBD1. Per the germline V gene, CDR1 is SGHAT and CDR2 is FQNNGV. This CDR3 contains 16 residues. V shed 5 bases and J 3 bases; nucleotides not matched to a gene: 9. CDR3 coding DNA: TGTGCCAGCAGCCCCGGACAGGGGCTATGGACAGATACGCAGTATTTT. It translates to CASSPGQGLWTDTQYF.

The chain links TRBV19 to TRBJ1-1; D is uncertain. V dropped 5 bases and J dropped 8 bases, with 12 bases sitting between them. The germline V gene encodes CDR1 LNHDA and CDR2 SQIVND (reference sequence). This CDR3 has 12 amino acids. In nucleotides, the CDR3 is TGTGCCAGTAGTGAGGGCCGTATAGAAGCTTTCTTT. Protein product: CASSEGRIEAFF.

V and J are TRBV3-1 (or the pseudogene TRBV3-2) and TRBJ2-3, with 11 bases matching TRBD2. Germline V CDR1 and CDR2: LGHDT, YNNKEL (reference sequence). This CDR3 has 16 residues. The J segment lost 0 bases and the V segment lost 5 bases, leaving 4 bases of the junction unmatched. CDR3 loop: CASSWTSGRSTDTQYF. In DNA form, the CDR3 reads TGTGCCAGCAGCTGGACTAGCGGGCGTAGCACAGATACGCAGTATTTT.

The chain carries TRBV9 and TRBJ1-1, with TRBD1 matching over 9 bases. V shed 0 bases and J 6 bases; nucleotides not matched to a gene: 6. The CDR3 has 15 amino acids. Per germline, CDR1 SGDLS and CDR2 YYNGEE. The CDR3 DNA reads TGTGCCAGCAGCGTAGGGACAGGGGTGGGGGCTGAAGCTTTCTTT. Its translation is CASSVGTGVGAEAFF.

The rearrangement joins TRBV2 to TRBJ2-5, with no clear D. V lost 6 bases to trimming and J lost 4 bases, with 12 bases between them. CDR1 SNHLY and CDR2 FYNNEI come from the germline V gene. The CDR3 extends over 13 amino acids. The CDR3: CASSRLVRETQYF. The CDR3 nucleotides are TGTGCCAGCAGCCGACTGGTTAGAGAGACCCAGTACTTC.

The chain recombines TRBV7-2 with TRBJ1-4, with a possible D match to TRBD1 (5 bases). V lost 1 base, J lost 4 bases, and 10 bases lay in between. Germline V CDR1 and CDR2: SGHTA, FQGNSA. The CDR3 extends over 15 amino acids. The CDR3 is CASSLVRGVNEKLFF. The CDR3 coding sequence is TGTGCCAGCAGCTTAGTACGGGGGGTTAATGAAAAACTGTTTTTT.

J is TRBJ1-4 and V is TRBV6-5; 9 nucleotides align to TRBD1. Per the germline V gene, CDR1 is MNHEY and CDR2 is SVGAGI. With 8 bases clipped from V and 5 bases from J, the junction kept 0 bases outside the gene matches. The CDR3 spans 12 residues. As DNA, the CDR3 is TGTGCCAGCGGGACAGGGAATGAAAAACTGTTTTTT. Translating gives CASGTGNEKLFF.

V gene TRBV30 combines with J gene TRBJ1-1; 9 bases align to TRBD1. Germline lookup yields CDR1 GTSNPN and CDR2 SVGIG (reference sequence). The CDR3 runs 14 residues. With 0 bases clipped from V and 6 bases from J, the junction kept 5 bases outside the gene matches. CDR3 amino acids: CAWSVTGGDSEAFF. The DNA of the CDR3 is TGTGCCTGGAGTGTAACAGGGGGCGACTCTGAAGCTTTCTTT. Looking up the rest from reference TRBV30 and TRBJ1-1 gives the full variable domain: SQTIHQWPATLVQPVGSPLSLECTVEGTSNPNLYWYRQAAGRGLQLLFYSVGIGQISSEVPQNLSASRPQDRQFILSSKKLLLSDSGFYLCAWSVTGGDSEAFFGQGTRLTVV.

The J gene is TRBJ2-1, the V gene TRBV28, with 8 bases matching TRBD1. The trim removed 7 bases at V and 0 bases at J, leaving 11 bases unmatched. CDR1 MDHEN and CDR2 SYDVKM come from the germline V gene. This CDR3 has 17 residues. Written as DNA, the CDR3 is TGTGCCAGCATTCTGGAAGGACAGGGTATCTCCTACAATGAGCAGTTCTTC. It is translated as CASILEGQGISYNEQFF.

This clone was observed once. The chain couples TRBV6-5 to TRBJ2-1; D may be TRBD1 (5 bases). The CDR3 totals 14 residues. Germline lookup yields CDR1 MNHEY and CDR2 SVGAGI. V shed 2 bases and J shed 0 bases, with 5 bases lying between them. CDR3 DNA sequence: TGTGCCAGCAGTTACAGGGGCTCCTACAATGAGCAGTTCTTC. Amino acids: CASSYRGSYNEQFF.

The sample holds one count of this clone. The V gene is TRBV11-2, the J gene TRBJ1-3; TRBD1 might be the D (6 bases). CDR3 length: 16 residues. V was shortened by 1 base and J by 4 bases, with 14 bases between the two germline ends. CDR1 and CDR2 from the germline V gene are SGHAT and FQNNGV. The CDR3 coding sequence is TGTGCCAGCAGCTTAGTCCAACCAACAGGGGGAAACACCATATATTTT. Translating gives CASSLVQPTGGNTIYF.

The gene calls are TRBV7-6 and TRBJ1-1; 7 bases match TRBD1. Per the germline V gene, CDR1 is SGHVS and CDR2 is FNYEAQ. The CDR3 consists of 14 residues. V gave up 5 bases and J gave up 0 bases; unmatched junction bases: 3. CDR3: CASSLGQMNTEAFF. CDR3 DNA sequence: TGTGCCAGCAGCCTGGGACAGATGAACACTGAAGCTTTCTTT.

The CDR3 loop is CASSPQGNPDTQYF. The CDR3 DNA is TGTGCCAGTAGTCCCCAGGGGAATCCAGATACGCAGTATTTT. The chain links TRBV19 to TRBJ2-3; a weak D match, TRBD1 (6 bases). Trimming removed 5 bases at V and 4 bases at J, with 13 bases between. This CDR3 has 14 residues. Germline lookup yields CDR1 LNHDA and CDR2 SQIVND (reference sequence).

The V call is TRBV7-7, the J call TRBJ2-3; 10 positions match TRBD2. Unmatched junction bases numbered 7, after V lost 5 bases and J lost 2 bases. The germline CDR1 and CDR2 sequences are SSHAT and FNYEAQ (reference sequence). This CDR3 is built from 16 residues. CDR3 coding DNA: TGTGCCAGCAGCCCCGTAGCGGGGGGATACACAGATACGCAGTATTTT. Protein product: CASSPVAGGYTDTQYF.

The V call is TRBV19, the J call TRBJ2-7, with 8 bases lining up with TRBD1. The V gene end was trimmed by 4 bases and the J gene end by 4 bases; junction bases not matched to a gene: 6. The length of the CDR3 is 14 residues. Germline values: CDR1 LNHDA, CDR2 SQIVND (reference sequence). The CDR3 loop reads CASSSRDRRYEQYF. CDR3 sequence (DNA): TGTGCCAGTAGTAGCCGGGACAGGAGGTACGAGCAGTACTTC.

This chain connects TRBV7-3 to TRBJ2-7; D perhaps matches TRBD2 (7 bases). This CDR3 comprises 17 residues. From germline, CDR1 is SGHTA and CDR2 FQGTGA. Trimming shortened V by 1 base and J by 0 bases, and 16 bases separated the two germline ends. The CDR3 loop is CASSLNPAGAGSYEQYF. In DNA, the CDR3 is TGTGCCAGCAGCTTAAACCCGGCGGGGGCAGGCTCCTACGAGCAGTACTTC.

V and J are TRBV5-1 and TRBJ1-1; D is perhaps TRBD1 (6 bases). V was trimmed by 0 bases and J by 1 base, leaving 10 bases between them. Germline V gives CDR1 SGHRS, CDR2 YFSETQ. The CDR3 spans 15 residues. This chain's CDR3 is CASSLGTGPNTEAFF. CDR3 in DNA: TGCGCCAGCAGCTTGGGTACAGGGCCGAACACTGAAGCTTTCTTT. Variable domain in full (rest from reference TRBV5-1 and TRBJ1-1): KAGVTQTPRYLIKTRGQQVTLSCSPISGHRSVSWYQQTPGQGLQFLFEYFSETQRNKGNFPGRFSGRQFSNSRSEMNVSTLELGDSALYLCASSLGTGPNTEAFFGQGTRLTVV.

As to this clone: Additional DNA sequences in this sample encode the identical CDR3. This rearrangement joins TRBV5-1 to TRBJ1-3, with D possibly being TRBD1 (6 bases). Germline values: CDR1 SGHRS, CDR2 YFSETQ. Trimming stripped 4 bases from V and 0 bases from J, with 8 bases between. The CDR3 has 14 amino acids. This chain's CDR3 is CASSLDSSGNTIYF. DNA of the CDR3: TGCGCCAGCAGCCTGGACAGCTCTGGAAACACCATATATTTT.

This clone was seen a single time. The rearrangement uses TRBV7-9 and TRBJ1-6; D is uncertain. With 5 bases removed from V and 9 bases from J, the gap between germline ends came to 11 bases. The CDR3 has 13 amino acids. CDR1 and CDR2 from the germline V gene are SEHNR and FQNEAQ (reference sequence). The CDR3 sequence: CASSPREFSPLHF. The DNA for the CDR3 is TGTGCCAGCAGCCCCCGCGAGTTTTCACCCCTCCACTTT. Combining the CDR3 with reference TRBV7-9 and TRBJ1-6 gives the whole variable domain DTGVSQNPRHKITKRGQNVTFRCDPISEHNRLYWYRQTLGQGPEFLTYFQNEAQLEKSRLLSDRFSAERPKGSFSTLEIQRTEQGDSAMYLCASSPREFSPLHFGNGTRLTVT.

V gene TRBV18 combines with J gene TRBJ2-5; 9 nucleotides agree with TRBD1. J gave up 5 bases and V 2 bases, and 9 bases lay outside the gene matches. Germline loops: CDR1 KGHSH, CDR2 LQKENI. This CDR3 has 16 residues. The CDR3 protein is CASSPIRDRAAETQYF. CDR3 DNA: TGTGCCAGCTCACCAATCCGGGACAGGGCAGCGGAGACCCAGTACTTC.

V and J are TRBV28 and TRBJ2-7; 7 nucleotides line up with TRBD1. Trimming removed 3 bases from V and 0 bases from J; junction bases left unmatched: 11. The CDR3 covers 17 residues. Germline CDR1 MDHEN, CDR2 SYDVKM. The CDR3 sequence is CASSLSMSRGFSYEQYF. The DNA of the CDR3 is TGTGCCAGCAGTTTGTCGATGTCCAGGGGGTTCTCCTACGAGCAGTACTTC.

The chain employs TRBV10-1 and TRBJ1-2; a possible D gene is TRBD1 (5 bases). V was shortened by 5 bases and J by 5 bases, with 12 bases between the two germline ends. The germline V gene has CDR1 WNHNN and CDR2 SYGVQD (reference sequence). This CDR3 contains 13 residues. CDR3 protein: CASSPGTTYGYTF. For the CDR3, the DNA is TGCGCCAGCAGTCCAGGGACTACGTATGGCTACACCTTC.